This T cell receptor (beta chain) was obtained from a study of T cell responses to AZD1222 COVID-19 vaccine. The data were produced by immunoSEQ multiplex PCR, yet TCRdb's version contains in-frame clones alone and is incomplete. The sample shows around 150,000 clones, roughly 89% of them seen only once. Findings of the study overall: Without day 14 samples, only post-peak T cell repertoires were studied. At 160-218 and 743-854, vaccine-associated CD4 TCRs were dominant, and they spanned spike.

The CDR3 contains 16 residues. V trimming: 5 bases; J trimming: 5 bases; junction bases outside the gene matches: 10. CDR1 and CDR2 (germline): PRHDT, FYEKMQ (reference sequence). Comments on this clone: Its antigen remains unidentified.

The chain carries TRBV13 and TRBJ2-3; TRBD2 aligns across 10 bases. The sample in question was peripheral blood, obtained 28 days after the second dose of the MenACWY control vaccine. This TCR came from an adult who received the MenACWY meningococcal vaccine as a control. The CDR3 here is CASSGWKIAGGDTQYF. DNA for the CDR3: TGTGCCAGCAGCGGGTGGAAAATAGCGGGAGGAGATACGCAGTATTTT.